This T cell receptor beta chain stems from a study of cytomegalovirus exposure and HLA in healthy donors. Using immunoSEQ multiplex PCR, the repertoire was profiled, and TCRdb retains in-frame clones only, with some absent. The sample holds approximately 220,000 clones, roughly 89% seen once. The germline V and J ends were trimmed by 0 bases and 2 bases, with 14 bases remaining between them. The CDR3 covers 16 residues. Germline CDR1 and CDR2: MGHRA and YSYEKL. The specimen sequenced was PBMCs. The TCR originated in a man between 18 and 29 years old in good health and CMV-seronegative. The chain joins TRBV4-1 to TRBJ2-7, with D maybe TRBD2 (5 bases). Here the CDR3 reads CASSQEHAGLTYEQYF. In DNA, the CDR3 is TGCGCCAGCAGCCAAGAACATGCAGGACTGACCTACGAGCAGTACTTC.